This is a list of T cell receptor beta chains from one sample in a study of T cell responses to AZD1222 COVID-19 vaccine. Some clones are missing from TCRdb's copy, which holds only in-frame ones; the method was immunoSEQ multiplex PCR. The profile shows 110,000 to 150,000 clones, roughly nine tenths of them singletons. Sequencing used peripheral blood, obtained on day 0 of AZD1222 vaccination. Source of these receptors: an adult in good health. The CDR3 runs from the conserved cysteine through the conserved F or W. The D gene is left open where the match is weak. Rows give clone size only sometimes, using once, few, many, or a class for an expanded clone.

D	size	V	J	CDR3	DNA
-	-	TRBV29-1	TRBJ1-1	CSVGFGGGTEAFF	TGCAGCGTGGGTTTCGGGGGCGGCACTGAAGCTTTCTTT
-	-	TRBV3-1/TRBV3-2	TRBJ1-6	CASSQDYNSPLHF	TGTGCCAGCAGCCAAGACTATAATTCACCCCTCCACTTT
-	-	TRBV6-5	TRBJ1-2	CATEPGRGVGSYTF	TGTGCCACCGAACCTGGGCGGGGAGTCGGGAGCTACACCTTC
-	-	TRBV3-1/TRBV3-2	TRBJ1-4	CASSQDLPPSKNEKLFF	TGTGCCAGCAGCCAAGATCTGCCTCCATCCAAGAATGAAAAACTGTTTTTT
-	-	TRBV28	TRBJ1-2	CASSFVGGYTF	TGTGCCAGCAGTTTCGTGGGAGGCTACACCTTC
-	-	TRBV21-1	TRBJ1-1	CASSGKGRMNTEAFF	TGTGCCAGCAGCGGGAAGGGCAGGATGAACACTGAAGCTTTCTTT
TRBD2	-	TRBV7-3	TRBJ2-2	CASTPGSLAGTGELFF	TGTGCCAGCACCCCTGGAAGTCTAGCGGGCACCGGGGAGCTGTTTTTT
-	-	TRBV7-8	TRBJ2-5	CASSLGGEETQYF	TGTGCCAGCAGCTTAGGGGGCGAAGAGACCCAGTACTTC
-	-	TRBV7-2	TRBJ1-1	CASSLGITEAFF	TGTGCCAGCAGCTTGGGGATCACTGAAGCTTTCTTT
TRBD2	-	TRBV9	TRBJ2-1	CASSVTSGRARHEQFF	TGTGCCAGCAGCGTCACTAGCGGGAGGGCTCGGCATGAGCAGTTCTTC
-	-	TRBV4-2	TRBJ2-7	CASSQDASYEQYF	TGTGCCAGCAGCCAAGATGCGAGCTACGAGCAGTACTTC
TRBD1	many	TRBV5-6	TRBJ1-5	CASSQTGTGESNQPQHF	TGTGCCAGCAGCCAAACCGGGACAGGGGAAAGCAATCAGCCCCAGCATTTT
TRBD1	-	TRBV27	TRBJ1-2	CASSLRGGPNYGYTF	TGTGCCAGCAGTTTGCGAGGGGGCCCGAACTATGGCTACACCTTC
-	few	TRBV28	TRBJ1-2	CASSPGTFLGGYTF	TGTGCCAGCAGCCCCGGGACCTTCCTGGGGGGCTACACCTTC
TRBD1	-	TRBV5-8	TRBJ1-4	CASSLVVGTAATKLFF	TGTGCCAGCAGCTTGGTCGTAGGGACAGCCGCAACGAAACTGTTTTTT
-	-	TRBV11-2	TRBJ1-5	CASSLGRANQPQHF	TGTGCCAGCAGCTTAGGACGGGCAAATCAGCCCCAGCATTTT
TRBD1	-	TRBV20-1	TRBJ1-5	CSASPGQGIYSNQPQHF	TGCAGTGCCAGTCCGGGACAGGGGATTTATAGCAATCAGCCCCAGCATTTT
-	-	TRBV9	TRBJ2-1	CASSEPGVDEQFF	TGTGCCAGCAGCGAGCCAGGGGTCGATGAGCAGTTCTTC
TRBD2	-	TRBV6-5	TRBJ2-6	CASRGGTGANVLTF	TGTGCCAGCAGGGGGGGGACCGGGGCCAACGTCCTGACTTTC
TRBD1	-	TRBV7-2	TRBJ2-7	CASSFNFGTGTYEQYF	TGTGCCAGCAGCTTTAATTTCGGGACAGGCACCTACGAGCAGTACTTC
TRBD1	once	TRBV19	TRBJ1-5	CASWDRGSNQPQHF	TGTGCCAGTTGGGACAGGGGGTCCAATCAGCCCCAGCATTTT
-	once	TRBV5-4	TRBJ1-2	CASSRAENYGYTF	TGTGCCAGCAGTCGGGCAGAGAACTATGGCTACACCTTC
TRBD2	-	TRBV2	TRBJ2-1	CASSESSGGEQFF	TGTGCCAGCAGTGAATCTAGCGGCGGAGAGCAGTTCTTC
-	once	TRBV19	TRBJ2-2	CASTPGPGTGELFF	TGTGCCAGTACCCCGGGTCCGGGCACCGGGGAGCTGTTTTTT
-	-	TRBV5-1	TRBJ1-2	CASRPTENYGYTF	TGCGCCAGCAGACCTACAGAGAACTATGGCTACACCTTC
-	-	TRBV10-3	TRBJ2-2	CAIRTEEAGELFF	TGTGCCATCAGGACTGAGGAGGCCGGGGAGCTGTTTTTT
-	-	TRBV19	TRBJ2-1	CASSRSRRIYNEQFF	TGTGCCAGTAGTCGGTCCAGACGGATCTACAATGAGCAGTTCTTC
TRBD1	-	TRBV7-7	TRBJ2-7	CASSQGQGAFYEQYF	TGTGCCAGCAGCCAGGGACAGGGGGCTTTTTACGAGCAGTACTTC
-	once	TRBV6-5	TRBJ1-5	CASRNERWWAQHF	TGTGCCAGCAGGAATGAACGCTGGTGGGCCCAGCATTTT
-	-	TRBV4-2	TRBJ1-2	CASSPASRGADYGYTF	TGTGCCAGCAGCCCTGCTTCGCGGGGGGCGGACTATGGCTACACCTTC
-	-	TRBV6-4	TRBJ1-1	CASSDSGPAAFF	TGTGCCAGCAGTGACTCTGGGCCTGCAGCTTTCTTT
TRBD2	-	TRBV7-8	TRBJ2-1	CASSPGFGRGLAGNHNEQFF	TGTGCCAGCAGCCCGGGTTTCGGTCGAGGGCTAGCGGGGAATCACAATGAGCAGTTCTTC
-	-	TRBV19	TRBJ2-2	CASSILAPGDTGELFF	TGTGCCAGTAGTATTTTAGCCCCAGGTGACACCGGGGAGCTGTTTTTT
TRBD1	-	TRBV19	TRBJ1-1	CASSIGRTGDTEAFF	TGTGCCAGTAGTATTGGACGGACAGGGGACACTGAAGCTTTCTTT
-	-	TRBV2	TRBJ1-2	CASRAVWQADGYTF	TGTGCCAGCAGGGCGGTCTGGCAGGCCGATGGCTACACCTTC
-	-	TRBV23-1	TRBJ2-5	CASSRDGYHHQETQYF	TGCGCCAGCAGTCGGGATGGCTACCACCACCAAGAGACCCAGTACTTC
TRBD2	once	TRBV30	TRBJ2-1	CAWSPGLAASYNEQFF	TGTGCCTGGAGTCCTGGACTAGCGGCCTCCTACAATGAGCAGTTCTTC
TRBD1	-	TRBV5-1	TRBJ1-1	CASSLRTGGNTEAFF	TGCGCCAGCAGCCTCCGGACAGGGGGGAACACTGAAGCTTTCTTT
-	-	TRBV15	TRBJ1-3	CATSRGTVNSGNTIYF	TGTGCCACCAGCAGGGGGACGGTAAACTCTGGAAACACCATATATTTT
TRBD1	once	TRBV2	TRBJ1-2	CASNTDRVGYGYTF	TGTGCCAGCAATACGGACAGGGTTGGCTATGGCTACACCTTC
TRBD2	-	TRBV5-1	TRBJ2-2	CASSLVASGRANTGELFF	TGCGCCAGCAGCTTGGTAGCTAGCGGGAGGGCTAACACCGGGGAGCTGTTTTTT
-	-	TRBV28	TRBJ1-1	CASSPRYTSSRAFF	TGTGCCAGCAGTCCCCGTTACACAAGTTCCCGGGCTTTCTTT
-	few	TRBV14	TRBJ1-1	CASSPSWQARGEAFF	TGTGCCAGCAGCCCATCTTGGCAGGCCCGAGGGGAAGCTTTCTTT
-	-	TRBV7-6	TRBJ1-2	CASSPSGARVYGYTF	TGTGCCAGCAGCCCGAGCGGGGCCAGGGTGTATGGCTACACCTTC
-	-	TRBV7-3	TRBJ2-1	CASSSQGQWESPYNEQFF	TGTGCCAGCAGTTCCCAGGGTCAGTGGGAGAGCCCCTACAATGAGCAGTTCTTC
TRBD2	-	TRBV6-1	TRBJ2-7	CASSETRAGGDEQYF	TGTGCCAGCAGTGAGACCAGAGCGGGAGGGGATGAGCAGTACTTC
-	-	TRBV4-1	TRBJ2-5	CASSQDRETQYF	TGCGCCAGCAGCCAAGATAGAGAGACCCAGTACTTC
-	-	TRBV6-5	TRBJ1-4	CASSYLGGPGEKLFF	TGTGCCAGCAGTTACTTGGGGGGGCCGGGGGAAAAACTGTTTTTT
-	-	TRBV30	TRBJ1-2	CAWNSGASNYGYTF	TGTGCCTGGAACTCAGGGGCATCGAACTATGGCTACACCTTC
-	-	TRBV28	TRBJ1-1	CASGGSLGTEAFF	TGTGCCAGCGGTGGCTCCCTGGGCACTGAAGCTTTCTTT
-	-	TRBV7-9	TRBJ2-7	CASSLNPPEQYF	TGTGCCAGCAGCTTAAACCCCCCTGAGCAGTACTTC
TRBD1	-	TRBV4-2	TRBJ1-5	CASSQGDRDLQPQHF	TGTGCCAGCAGCCAAGGAGACAGGGACCTACAGCCCCAGCATTTT
TRBD2	-	TRBV7-2	TRBJ2-7	CASSLAGGDAYEQYF	TGTGCCAGCAGCTTAGCTGGGGGGGATGCCTACGAGCAGTACTTC
-	-	TRBV9	TRBJ2-2	CASSARQSTGELFF	TGTGCCAGCAGCGCTAGACAGAGCACCGGGGAGCTGTTTTTT
-	-	TRBV6-5	TRBJ2-1	CASSYSRGQGWQFF	TGTGCCAGCAGTTACTCCAGAGGCCAGGGTTGGCAGTTCTTC
-	-	TRBV2	TRBJ1-2	CASRAQGGYGYTF	TGTGCCAGCAGGGCACAGGGAGGCTATGGCTACACCTTC
-	-	TRBV6-1	TRBJ2-5	CASSGRLANLQETQYF	TGTGCCAGCAGTGGTCGGTTAGCGAACCTACAAGAGACCCAGTACTTC
-	-	TRBV6-1	TRBJ1-2	CASSDPAAGGGYTF	TGTGCCAGCAGTGACCCGGCGGCCGGAGGTGGCTACACCTTC
-	-	TRBV7-6	TRBJ1-1	CASSLDGTEAFF	TGTGCCAGCAGCTTAGACGGCACTGAAGCTTTCTTT
TRBD2	-	TRBV27	TRBJ2-1	CASSLGLAGGNEQFF	TGTGCCAGCAGTCTCGGACTAGCGGGAGGCAATGAGCAGTTCTTC